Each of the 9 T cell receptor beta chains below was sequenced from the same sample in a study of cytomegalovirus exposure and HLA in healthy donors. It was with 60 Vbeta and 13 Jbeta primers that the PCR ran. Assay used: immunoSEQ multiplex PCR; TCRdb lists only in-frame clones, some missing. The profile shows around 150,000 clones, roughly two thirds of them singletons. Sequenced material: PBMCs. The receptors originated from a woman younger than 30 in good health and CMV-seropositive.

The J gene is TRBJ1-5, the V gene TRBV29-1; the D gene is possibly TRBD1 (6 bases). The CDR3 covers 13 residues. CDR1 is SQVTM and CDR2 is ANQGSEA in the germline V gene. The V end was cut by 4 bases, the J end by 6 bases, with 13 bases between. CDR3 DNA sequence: TGCAGCGTTGGTTGGGGGCTGGGTCAGCCCCAGCATTTT. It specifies CSVGWGLGQPQHF.

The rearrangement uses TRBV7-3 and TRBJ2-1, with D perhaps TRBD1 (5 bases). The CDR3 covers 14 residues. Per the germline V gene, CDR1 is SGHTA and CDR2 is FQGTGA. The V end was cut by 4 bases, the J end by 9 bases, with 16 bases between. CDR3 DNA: TGTGCCAGCAGCTCCGGACACACCCAATCTGAGCAGTTCTTC. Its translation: CASSSGHTQSEQFF.

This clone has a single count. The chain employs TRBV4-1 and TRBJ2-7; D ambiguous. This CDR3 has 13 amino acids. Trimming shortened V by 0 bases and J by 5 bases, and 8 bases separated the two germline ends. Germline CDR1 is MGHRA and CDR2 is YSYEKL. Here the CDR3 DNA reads TGCGCCAGCAGCCAAGAACATCCCAACGAGCAGTACTTC. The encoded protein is CASSQEHPNEQYF.

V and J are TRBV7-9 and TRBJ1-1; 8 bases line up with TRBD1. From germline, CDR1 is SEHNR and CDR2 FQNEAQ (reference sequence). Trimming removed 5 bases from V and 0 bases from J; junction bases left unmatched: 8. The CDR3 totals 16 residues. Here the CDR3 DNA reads TGTGCCAGCAGCCCAGGGGGCGCGGGTATGAACACTGAAGCTTTCTTT. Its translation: CASSPGGAGMNTEAFF.

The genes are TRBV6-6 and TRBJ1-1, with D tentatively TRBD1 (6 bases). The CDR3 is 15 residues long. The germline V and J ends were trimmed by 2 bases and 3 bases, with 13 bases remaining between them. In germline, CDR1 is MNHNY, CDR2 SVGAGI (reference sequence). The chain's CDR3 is CASSYGRGFDTEAFF. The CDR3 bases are TGTGCCAGCAGTTACGGCAGGGGATTCGACACTGAAGCTTTCTTT.

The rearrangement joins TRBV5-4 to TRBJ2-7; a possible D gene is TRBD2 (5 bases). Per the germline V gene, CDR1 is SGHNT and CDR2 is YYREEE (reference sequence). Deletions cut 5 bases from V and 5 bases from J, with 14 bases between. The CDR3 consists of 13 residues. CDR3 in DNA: TGTGCCAGCAGATTCAAAGGGAGTGACGAGCAGTACTTC. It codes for CASRFKGSDEQYF.

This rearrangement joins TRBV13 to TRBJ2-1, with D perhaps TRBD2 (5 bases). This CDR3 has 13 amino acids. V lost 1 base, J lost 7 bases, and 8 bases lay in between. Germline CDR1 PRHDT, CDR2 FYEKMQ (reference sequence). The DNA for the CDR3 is TGTGCCAGCAGCTTAGTACTAGGGAATGAGCAGTTCTTC. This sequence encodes CASSLVLGNEQFF.

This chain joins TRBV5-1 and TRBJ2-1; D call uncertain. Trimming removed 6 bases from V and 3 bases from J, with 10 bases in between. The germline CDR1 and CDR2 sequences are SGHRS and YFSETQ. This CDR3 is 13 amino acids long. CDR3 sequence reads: CASKVSGYNEQFF. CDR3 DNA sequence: TGCGCCAGCAAGGTGTCGGGCTACAATGAGCAGTTCTTC.

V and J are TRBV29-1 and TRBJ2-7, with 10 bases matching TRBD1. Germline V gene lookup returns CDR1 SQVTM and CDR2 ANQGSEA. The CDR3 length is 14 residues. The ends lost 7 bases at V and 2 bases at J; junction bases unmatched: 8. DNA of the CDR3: TGCAGCGCCTGGCCCGGGACAGGGGCCTACGAGCAGTACTTC. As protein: CSAWPGTGAYEQYF.